This T cell receptor (beta chain) was retrieved from a study of PD-1 blockade in classical Hodgkin lymphoma. At the level of the study: Intravenous delivery of nivolumab at 3 mg/kg to patients occurred every 2 weeks.

The CDR3 covers 14 residues. V was pared by 8 bases and J by 0 bases, with 15 bases between. The protocol was immunoSEQ multiplex PCR, while the TCRdb copy is restricted to in-frame clones and leaves out a portion. Seen here are roughly 41,000 clones, around 69% observed once, and the top ten hold roughly 3%. Noted time point: cycle 4 day 1 (C4D1), after 5 to 7 weeks of nivolumab. Relapses following autologous stem cell transplantation were seen in all patients, with brentuximab vedotin exposure varying. Best responses fell into complete response, partial response or progressive disease. Sequences were derived from peripheral blood mononuclear cells (PBMCs), sampled before the fourth cycle of nivolumab. The J gene is TRBJ2-7, the V gene TRBV5-3, with a weak D call TRBD2 (5 bases). TRBV5-3 is noted as an ORF with a role that remains uncertain. The sequence derives from a human donor with classical Hodgkin lymphoma. The CDR3 DNA reads TGTGCCAGCAGCCTGACGGGGTCCTCCTACGAGCAGTACTTC. It is translated as CASSLTGSSYEQYF.